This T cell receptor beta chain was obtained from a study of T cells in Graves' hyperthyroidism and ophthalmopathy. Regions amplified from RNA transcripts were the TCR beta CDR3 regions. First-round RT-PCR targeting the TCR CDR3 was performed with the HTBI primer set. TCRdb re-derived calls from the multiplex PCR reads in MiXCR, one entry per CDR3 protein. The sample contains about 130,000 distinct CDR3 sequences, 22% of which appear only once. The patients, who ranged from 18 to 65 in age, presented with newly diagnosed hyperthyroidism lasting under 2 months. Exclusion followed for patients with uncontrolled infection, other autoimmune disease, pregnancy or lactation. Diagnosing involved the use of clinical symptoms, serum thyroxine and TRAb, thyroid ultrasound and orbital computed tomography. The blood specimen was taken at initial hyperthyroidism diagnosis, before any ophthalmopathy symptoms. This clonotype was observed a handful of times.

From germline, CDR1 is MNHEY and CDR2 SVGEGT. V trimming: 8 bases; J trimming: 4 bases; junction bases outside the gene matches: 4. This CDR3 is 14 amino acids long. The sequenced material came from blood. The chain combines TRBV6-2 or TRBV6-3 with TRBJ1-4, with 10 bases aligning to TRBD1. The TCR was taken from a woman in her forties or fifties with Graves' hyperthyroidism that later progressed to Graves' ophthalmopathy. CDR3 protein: CASGRTGGNEKLFF. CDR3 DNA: TGTGCCAGCGGACGGACAGGGGGTAATGAAAAACTGTTTTTT.